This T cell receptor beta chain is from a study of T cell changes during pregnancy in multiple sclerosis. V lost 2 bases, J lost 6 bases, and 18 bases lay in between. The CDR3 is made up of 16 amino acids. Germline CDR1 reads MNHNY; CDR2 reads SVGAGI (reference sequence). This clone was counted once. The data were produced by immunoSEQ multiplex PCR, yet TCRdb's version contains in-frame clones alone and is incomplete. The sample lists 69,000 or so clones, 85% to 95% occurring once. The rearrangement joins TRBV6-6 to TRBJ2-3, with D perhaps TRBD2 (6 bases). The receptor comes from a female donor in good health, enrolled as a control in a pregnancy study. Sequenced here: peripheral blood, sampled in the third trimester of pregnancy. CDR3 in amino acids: CASSYTGDHSGDTQYF. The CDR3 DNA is TGTGCCAGCAGTTACACGGGGGACCACTCCGGGGATACGCAGTATTTT.